This entry lists 15 T cell receptor beta chains sequenced from one sample in a study of T cells after yellow fever vaccination. TCRdb re-derived calls from the 5' RACE reads in MiXCR, one entry per CDR3 protein. The data contain some 300,000 distinct CDR3 sequences, around 10% of them singletons. Source: CD4+ T cells sorted from PBMCs, taken 45 days after the yellow fever booster vaccination. The receptors here all came from a man aged 18 to 30 who received the YFV17D yellow fever vaccine.

In DNA form, the CDR3 reads TGCAGCGGGATGACAGACTCTGGAAACACCATATATTTT. Residues: CSGMTDSGNTIYF. The chain is built from TRBV29-1 and TRBJ1-3, with D perhaps matching TRBD1 (5 bases). Trimming removed 7 bases from V and 0 bases from J, with 10 bases in between. CDR1 is SQVTM and CDR2 is ANQGSEA in the germline V gene. CDR3 length: 13 residues.

This clonotype was observed a few times. This chain links TRBV4-3 with TRBJ1-4; D may be TRBD1 (6 bases). Germline assignment: CDR1 LGHNA and CDR2 YSLEER. The CDR3 consists of 15 residues. Trimming cost V 1 base and J 7 bases, with 13 bases left between them. In DNA form, the CDR3 reads TGCGCCAGCAGCCAAGGGCGGACAGTTGGTGAAAAACTGTTTTTT. As protein: CASSQGRTVGEKLFF.

This clonotype turned up a few times. V gene TRBV3-2 combines with J gene TRBJ2-1; whether TRBD1, the table's D call, matches the DNA was not checked. TRBV3-2 is an annotated pseudogene. The CDR3 length is 15 residues. CDR3 sequence (DNA): TGTGCCAGCAGCCAGGGGGGGAGCTCCTACAATGAGCAGTTCTTC. It codes for CASSQGGSSYNEQFF.

The sample holds a few counts of this clonotype. This chain uses TRBV6-1 with TRBJ2-4, with D maybe TRBD1 (5 bases). Germline V gene sequence: CDR1 MNHNS, CDR2 SASEGT. The CDR3 has 16 amino acids. The V end was cut by 5 bases, the J end by 6 bases, with 20 bases between. The CDR3 sequence: CASSSYKGATGNIQYF. The CDR3 DNA follows: TGTGCCAGCAGTTCCTACAAAGGGGCGACGGGAAACATTCAGTACTTC.

This clonotype occurred a few times. V and J are TRBV5-1 and TRBJ2-7; D call uncertain. V lost 3 bases, J lost 1 base, and 14 bases lay in between. The CDR3 consists of 15 residues. Germline V gene sequence: CDR1 SGHRS, CDR2 YFSETQ. The CDR3, as DNA: TGCGCCAGCAGCTCGAGATTTTCCCCTTCCTACGAGCAGTACTTC. Protein sequence: CASSSRFSPSYEQYF.

The rearrangement links TRBV4-3 to TRBJ2-3; D is unresolved. The germline gives CDR1 LGHNA, CDR2 YSLEER. With 5 bases removed from V and 6 bases from J, the gap between germline ends came to 21 bases. The CDR3 extends over 16 amino acids. The CDR3 DNA sequence: TGCGCCAGCAGCGAACAGAGCCCTCATCAAGCTGATACGCAGTATTTT. Encoded protein: CASSEQSPHQADTQYF.

The V gene is TRBV6-2 or TRBV6-3, the J gene TRBJ2-7, with D possibly matching TRBD1 (5 bases). CDR1 is MNHEY and CDR2 is SVGEGT in the germline V gene. Trimming took off 2 bases at V and 3 bases at J, with 8 bases between the two ends. This CDR3 region has 13 residues. This CDR3 reads CASSYKTDYEQYV. CDR3 bases: TGTGCCAGCAGTTACAAGACAGACTACGAGCAGTACGTC.

This clonotype was seen a few times. This sequence joins TRBV5-1 and TRBJ2-3; 7 bases align to TRBD1. CDR3 length: 13 amino acids. Germline V gene lookup returns CDR1 SGHRS and CDR2 YFSETQ. The trim removed 4 bases at V and 3 bases at J, leaving 2 bases unmatched. CDR3 sequence reads: CASSDRVTDTQYF. CDR3 DNA sequence: TGCGCCAGCAGCGACAGGGTAACAGATACGCAGTATTTT.

This clonotype has just a few counts. The gene calls are TRBV5-6 and TRBJ2-7; weak D call: TRBD2 (6 bases). There are 17 residues in the CDR3. Per germline, CDR1 SGHDT and CDR2 YYEEEE. Trimming stripped 2 bases from V and 2 bases from J, with 20 bases between. CDR3 protein: CASSFMAFGGLPYEQYF. Here the CDR3 DNA reads TGTGCCAGCAGCTTCATGGCCTTCGGGGGTTTGCCCTACGAGCAGTACTTC.

The chain has TRBV7-8 and TRBJ1-2; tentative D call: TRBD1 (5 bases). Trimming shortened V by 5 bases and J by 8 bases, and 15 bases separated the two germline ends. The CDR3 has 13 amino acids. The germline V gene encodes CDR1 SGHVS and CDR2 FQNEAQ. The chain's CDR3 is CASSRLREGGYTF. CDR3 nucleotide sequence: TGTGCCAGCAGCAGGCTCAGGGAAGGGGGCTACACCTTC.

As DNA, the CDR3 is TGCGCCAGCAGCTTGTCAGGGGGCCATGGCTACACCTTC. This translates into CASSLSGGHGYTF. V and J are TRBV5-1 and TRBJ1-2; TRBD1 aligns across 8 bases. The germline V gene has CDR1 SGHRS and CDR2 YFSETQ. This CDR3 has 13 amino acids. The J segment lost 6 bases and the V segment lost 1 base, leaving 2 bases of the junction unmatched.

This clonotype was recorded at least ten times. V usage is TRBV18 and J usage is TRBJ2-1; D not resolved. The ends were cut back, 2 bases at V and 6 bases at J, with 8 bases in the middle. The CDR3 is 13 amino acids. From germline, CDR1 is KGHSH and CDR2 LQKENI. CDR3 nucleotides: TGTGCCAGCTCACCATTCAGTCTCAATGAGCAGTTCTTC. It translates to CASSPFSLNEQFF.

This clonotype has ten or more counts. V usage is TRBV27 and J usage is TRBJ1-1, with 7 bases lining up with TRBD1. This CDR3 is 16 amino acids long. Germline CDR1 MNHEY, CDR2 SMNVEV (reference sequence). V was clipped by 10 bases and J by 0 bases; unmatched bases: 14. DNA of the CDR3: TGTGCCACCTCTGCCCGGAAGGGGGCCATGAACACTGAAGCTTTCTTT. Its translation is CATSARKGAMNTEAFF.

In this sample, this clonotype turned up many times. This chain links TRBV6-5 with TRBJ1-2; the D gene is possibly TRBD1 (5 bases). The germline V gene has CDR1 MNHEY and CDR2 SVGAGI. This CDR3 contains 11 residues. Trimming took off 8 bases at V and 8 bases at J, with 12 bases between the two ends. CDR3 in amino acids: CASYGARGYTF. In DNA form, the CDR3 reads TGTGCCAGCTATGGGGCGCGGGGCTACACCTTC.

This clonotype has a handful of counts. The chain links TRBV7-3 to TRBJ2-5; D is uncertain. The germline gives CDR1 SGHTA, CDR2 FQGTGA. Trimming left V 4 bases short and J 0 bases short, with 9 bases between. This CDR3 has 14 amino acids. CDR3 sequence reads: CASSSNPNQETQYF. In DNA form, the CDR3 reads TGTGCCAGCAGCTCCAATCCCAACCAAGAGACCCAGTACTTC.